Detailed here is one T cell receptor (beta chain). Its antigen remains undetermined. Qualities for individual bases were not recorded, and no much larger clone is one base off. The sample holds other DNA sequences that translate to the same CDR3. The V and J ends are trimmed by 8 bases and 0 bases, leaving 13 bases between them. Looking up the germline V gene yields CDR1 MDHEN and CDR2 SYDVKM. Its CDR3 holds 14 amino acids, cysteine through phenylalanine. CDR3 DNA is the only sequence kept; it has 42 bases, read in frame from the first base. Healthy HIV-negative adults with no recently reported acute infections or vaccinations were included as donors. Every donor was a Caucasian adult residing in Nashville, Tennessee, USA. Magnetic negative selection was used to enrich CD4+ T cells, after which naive cells were positively selected on CD45RA and the negative fraction became the memory subset. Blood was collected by leukapheresis, and PBMCs were isolated by Ficoll-Histopaque density gradient centrifugation and then cryopreserved in liquid nitrogen vapor phase. Purity and quantity of every magnetically sorted T cell population were checked by analytical flow cytometry. Genomic DNA was isolated from every sorted fraction and measured by UV absorbance on a Nanodrop 2000c.

The sample comes from a study of shared clonotypes between healthy human individuals (dated by TCRdb to the early 2020s). Regarding the complete study: The cohort included three men and a couple of women between 18 and 49 years of age. For each donor, CD4 naive and CD4 memory were each given three plates, CD8 naive was given two plates, and CD8 memory was given one plate. The study deeply sequenced blood TCR repertoires of about 5 healthy adults to estimate repertoire size and the extent of clonotype sharing between individuals. Libraries were prepared and TCR repertoires were sequenced by different laboratories using diverse techniques, in order to increase sequencing depth and limit assay-specific biases. Leukapheresis yielded between about 0.85 and 9 billion PBMCs per donor.

Using the deep immunoSEQ assay, TCR CDR3 regions were amplified from genomic DNA by multiplex PCR. Extracted genomic DNA from each cell subset was distributed evenly across all wells of several immunoSEQ 96-well plates, and each plate was treated as a replicate. For sorted subsets, around 200 ng genomic DNA, equal to 30,000 or so T cell genomes, was loaded into each replicate PCR. The purified libraries were quantified using a Qubit 3.0 fluorometer, sized with a Bioanalyzer 2100, and then quantified again using the KAPA Library Quantification kit. Every immunoSEQ 96-well plate was sequenced on a dedicated single-read 150-cycle Illumina NextSeq 550 flow cell. In the source study's methods: Because the immunoSEQ output included only junctional sequences and no quality scores, the filtering could not be the same as the filtering used for full-length reads. Sequences were annotated with PyIR, a Python wrapper for IgBLAST v1.9, and V/J genes and CDR3 were assigned using IMGT germline references. Any read was removed if the V/J assignment was weak (E-value above 1e-6), the CDR3 was missing, or the read contained stop codons, out-of-frame junctions, or ambiguous translated residues. A V3J clonotype was defined by an identical inferred V gene, J gene, and CDR3 amino acid sequence. To compute the percentage overlap between repertoires, the number of shared unique clonotypes was divided by the size of the smaller repertoire. Three approaches were used to assess repertoire richness: RTK rarefaction, the Chao1 estimator, and Recon v2.1 estimates of unobserved clonotypes. Generation probabilities were computed with OLGA for all TCRbeta clonotypes obtained by the gDNA method from four donors. TCRdb carries this immuneACCESS record with in-frame sequences only. Its versions omit some clonotypes, under half of them owing to an unresolved V gene in the studies checked, with the rest unexplained. The DNA gave D and trimming, while V, J and clone size come from that table. Across this sample there are over 850,000 clones, with about 84% seen only once. The top ten clones comprise 0.4% to 0.55% of the sample.

Here is what the overall study found, with its caveats: Higher generation probabilities were observed for clonotypes shared by all four sorted-subset donors than for non-shared clonotypes. The small number of donors limited the genetic and exposure-history diversity represented. Sampling was restricted to blood, and TCR repertoires in tissues likely differ from the TCR repertoires found in blood. Roughly 5% of naive CD4, approximately 3.7% of naive CD8, approximately 2.2% of memory CD4, and roughly 0.4% of memory CD8 clonotypes were shared across several donors. Based on pairwise subsampling, the degree of clonotype sharing among donors was expected to be affected by sequencing depth. Naive subsets generally had larger estimated clonotype richness than memory subsets did. Incomplete sequencing was indicated by rarefaction of sorted-subset datasets, despite the large sequencing depth.

The sample taken for sequencing was memory CD4+ T cells from PBMCs. The intended sense of this specimen's cell subset or site label: CD45RA-negative fraction. The rearranged chain carries TRBV28 and TRBJ1-2; the D gene is perhaps TRBD1, on 5 matching bases. This receptor was obtained from a man aged 18 to 29 in good health. Some clones in this sample may be carry-over from other donors' samples. The CDR3 here reads CASGRDRANYGYTF. The DNA sequence reads TGTGCCAGCGGAAGGGACCGAGCTAACTATGGCTACACCTTC.